Here is one T cell receptor (beta chain) with its context. The authors' processing: Nucleated cell number was recorded as an estimate derived from reference gene primer amplification. TCRdb's table, derived via immunoSEQ multiplex PCR, lists solely in-frame clones and lacks some. The V and J calls and clone size come from that table; D and trimming were worked out from the DNA. The sample contains around 190,000 clones, roughly four fifths of which appear only once. Trimming removed 3 bases from V and 9 bases from J; junction bases left unmatched: 11. The germline CDR1 and CDR2 sequences are MDHEN and SYDVKM. This CDR3 comprises 15 residues. The data derive from a study of blood T cell repertoires in COVID-19. Study in general: Whether acute or convalescent, the COVID-19 samples came from the United States, Italy and Spain.

The specimen was peripheral blood. The receptor was derived from a woman between 70 and 85 years old with COVID-19, enrolled during active disease. The chain joins TRBV28 to TRBJ1-5, with 7 bases fitting TRBD1. CDR3 nucleotide sequence: TGTGCCAGCAGTTTCATGACAGGGACTAGGGGGCCCCAGCATTTT. Amino acids: CASSFMTGTRGPQHF.